Below are 26 T cell receptor beta chains sequenced from a single sample in a study of shared clonotypes between healthy human individuals. Data came from immunoSEQ multiplex PCR; TCRdb stores just in-frame clones and leaves some out. This sample has under 2.5 million clones, with 80% to 95% found just once. Specimen: naive CD4+ T cells from PBMCs. Stated subset: CD45RA+ positively selected. These receptors came from a man younger than 30 in good health. Some clones in this sample may be carry-over from other donors' samples.

This sequence joins TRBV7-9 and TRBJ2-2; TRBD2 agrees at 12 bases. The CDR3 loop spans 18 amino acids. Germline CDR1 is SEHNR and CDR2 is FQNEAQ (reference sequence). Trimming cost V 7 bases and J 3 bases; bases outside gene matches: 12. The CDR3 bases are TGTGCCAGCACCATCCAAAGACTAGCGGGAGTCGACACCGGGGAGCTGTTTTTT. This gives the protein CASTIQRLAGVDTGELFF.

The V and J genes are TRBV28 and TRBJ1-1; D is unresolved. In germline, CDR1 is MDHEN, CDR2 SYDVKM. This CDR3 is built from 11 residues. The V end lost 7 bases, the J end lost 1 base, and 4 bases lay between the germline ends. CDR3 protein: CASNRNTEAFF. The CDR3 nucleotides read TGTGCCAGCAATAGGAACACTGAAGCTTTCTTT.

The V call is TRBV6-1, the J call TRBJ1-1, with D unresolved. The CDR3 contains 15 residues. The germline gives CDR1 MNHNS, CDR2 SASEGT. V was shortened by 2 bases and J by 0 bases, with 10 bases between the two germline ends. CDR3 nucleotides: TGTGCCAGCAGTGAAACGCCGGCCCTGAACACTGAAGCTTTCTTT. It specifies CASSETPALNTEAFF.

V is TRBV6-6 and J is TRBJ2-1; TRBD1 agrees at 7 bases. The germline V gene encodes CDR1 MNHNY and CDR2 SVGAGI (reference sequence). Germline trimming cut 0 bases from V and 5 bases from J; bases unmatched to any gene: 4. The CDR3 extends over 15 amino acids. The CDR3 loop is CASSYSDRNNNEQFF. CDR3 DNA: TGTGCCAGCAGTTACTCGGACAGGAATAACAATGAGCAGTTCTTC.

This clone has only one observation. The J gene is TRBJ2-7, the V gene TRBV9, with TRBD1 matching over 11 bases. V shed 3 bases and J 6 bases; nucleotides not matched to a gene: 8. CDR1 is SGDLS, CDR2 YYNGEE, per germline. This CDR3 comprises 15 residues. The CDR3 protein is CASSAGGQGVLEQYF. The CDR3, as DNA: TGTGCCAGCAGCGCGGGGGGACAGGGGGTGCTCGAGCAGTACTTC.

The V gene is TRBV7-3, the J gene TRBJ2-3; tentatively, D is TRBD1 (6 bases). The germline V gene encodes CDR1 SGHTA and CDR2 FQGTGA. The CDR3 has 17 residues. V lost 2 bases and J lost 1, with 16 bases in between. Here the CDR3 DNA reads TGTGCCAGCAGCTTAGGTCTTGGGGGCTTGGGCACAGATACGCAGTATTTT. Encoded protein: CASSLGLGGLGTDTQYF.

The V call is TRBV6-5, the J call TRBJ2-1; TRBD2 matches 8 bases. Germline V gene lookup returns CDR1 MNHEY and CDR2 SVGAGI. The ends lost 2 bases at V and 3 bases at J; junction bases unmatched: 3. The CDR3 totals 15 residues. The CDR3 here is CASSYRTSNYNEQFF. In DNA, the CDR3 is TGTGCCAGCAGTTACCGGACTAGCAACTACAATGAGCAGTTCTTC.

CDR3 region: CASSLTRSTDTQYF. CDR3 sequence (DNA): TGTGCCAGCAGCTTAACGAGGAGCACAGATACGCAGTATTTT. The chain has TRBV7-3 and TRBJ2-3; D ambiguous. V was cut by 0 bases and J by 0 bases, with 4 bases left in between. The CDR3 length is 14 residues. The germline V gene has CDR1 SGHTA and CDR2 FQGTGA.

This clone was found once. The chain recombines TRBV7-9 with TRBJ2-5; D unresolved. V was pared by 1 base and J by 2 bases, with 11 bases between. Germline V CDR1 and CDR2: SEHNR, FQNEAQ (reference sequence). CDR3 length: 15 amino acids. CDR3 coding DNA: TGTGCCAGCAGCTTAGGGTTCCCGATTCAAGAGACCCAGTACTTC. This sequence encodes CASSLGFPIQETQYF.

The chain uses TRBV6-5 and TRBJ2-7; no clear D. The CDR3 runs 14 residues. Trimming removed 2 bases at V and 1 base at J, with 9 bases between. CDR1 MNHEY and CDR2 SVGAGI come from the germline V gene. Written as DNA, the CDR3 is TGTGCCAGCAGTTACAATCGTCAGTCCTACGAGCAGTACTTC. Amino acids: CASSYNRQSYEQYF.

J is TRBJ2-1 and V is TRBV28; 12 nucleotides line up with TRBD2. Per the germline V gene, CDR1 is MDHEN and CDR2 is SYDVKM. CDR3 length equals 16 residues. J lost 5 bases, V lost 2 bases, and 4 bases had no gene match. This chain's CDR3 is CASSLPSGRDHNEQFF. The CDR3 DNA reads TGTGCCAGCAGTTTACCTAGCGGGAGGGACCACAATGAGCAGTTCTTC.

The chain couples TRBV18 to TRBJ1-1; maybe TRBD1 (5 bases). V lost 2 bases to trimming and J lost 3 bases, with 13 bases between them. The CDR3 runs to 15 residues. Looked up from germline, CDR1 is KGHSH and CDR2 is LQKENI. The CDR3 nucleotides read TGTGCCAGCTCACCATCAGGGCGCTTCGACACTGAAGCTTTCTTT. Protein: CASSPSGRFDTEAFF.

This clone was counted a single time. The chain has TRBV5-1 and TRBJ2-5; D is unclear. From germline, CDR1 is SGHRS and CDR2 YFSETQ. The length of the CDR3 is 17 residues. V shed 0 bases and J shed 5 bases, with 20 bases lying between them. CDR3 nucleotides: TGCGCCAGCAGCTTGGGAGGTTTTGGGTTAGGGCGTGAGACCCAGTACTTC. Protein product: CASSLGGFGLGRETQYF.

The chain has TRBV6-5 and TRBJ1-1; no definite D call. In germline, CDR1 is MNHEY, CDR2 SVGAGI. V lost 6 bases and J 1 base, leaving 6 bases between the germline ends. This CDR3 comprises 12 residues. The CDR3 here is CASSFGNTEAFF. The CDR3 bases are TGTGCCAGCAGCTTCGGGAACACTGAAGCTTTCTTT.

The gene calls are TRBV7-6 and TRBJ2-1; tentatively, D is TRBD1 or TRBD2 (5 bases each). Germline V gives CDR1 SGHVS, CDR2 FNYEAQ. V was trimmed by 2 bases and J by 7 bases, leaving 12 bases between them. CDR3 length equals 14 residues. The CDR3: CASSLFGTNNEQFF. DNA of the CDR3: TGTGCCAGCAGCTTATTCGGGACGAATAATGAGCAGTTCTTC.

This clone was picked up one time. V and J are TRBV4-2 and TRBJ2-2; D ambiguous. The CDR3 runs 12 residues. Trimming removed 4 bases at V and 6 bases at J, with 6 bases between. The germline CDR1 and CDR2 sequences are LGHNA and YNFKEQ. The CDR3 loop is CASSRTPGELFF. The DNA of the CDR3 is TGTGCCAGCAGCCGAACGCCCGGGGAGCTGTTTTTT.

This chain joins TRBV5-1 and TRBJ1-1; D gene uncertain. The CDR3 consists of 14 residues. CDR1 is SGHRS, CDR2 YFSETQ, per germline. V was pared by 1 base and J by 1 base, with 8 bases between. CDR3 in DNA: TGCGCCAGCAGCTTGCGCCGCTCGAACACTGAAGCTTTCTTT. This codes for CASSLRRSNTEAFF.

The chain employs TRBV9 and TRBJ2-6, with D uncertain. The CDR3 is 16 residues long. The germline gives CDR1 SGDLS, CDR2 YYNGEE. V was cut by 0 bases and J by 0 bases, with 7 bases left in between. DNA for the CDR3: TGTGCCAGCAGCGTAGTGGCATCCTCTGGGGCCAACGTCCTGACTTTC. Translated, it gives CASSVVASSGANVLTF.

The chain joins TRBV9 to TRBJ2-1; 8 nucleotides match TRBD2. This CDR3 has 16 residues. Unmatched junction bases numbered 11, after V lost 5 bases and J lost 4 bases. Germline CDR1 reads SGDLS; CDR2 reads YYNGEE. CDR3 protein: CASSETIAGRYNEQFF. DNA of the CDR3: TGTGCCAGCAGTGAGACTATAGCGGGGAGGTACAATGAGCAGTTCTTC. Full variable domain (rest looked up from reference TRBV9 and TRBJ2-1): DSGVTQTPKHLITATGQRVTLRCSPRSGDLSVYWYQQSLDQGLQFLIQYYNGEERAKGNILERFSAQQFPDLHSELNLSSLELGDSALYFCASSETIAGRYNEQFFGPGTRLTVL.

The V and J genes are TRBV5-4 and TRBJ2-7, with D unclear. Trimming left V 0 bases short and J 7 bases short, with 11 bases between. CDR1 and CDR2 (germline): SGHNT, YYREEE (reference sequence). The CDR3 contains 13 residues. The CDR3 sequence: CASSLDRVREQYF. Written as DNA, the CDR3 is TGTGCCAGCAGCTTGGACCGGGTCCGTGAGCAGTACTTC.

The chain couples TRBV5-6 to TRBJ2-5, with D maybe TRBD1 (5 bases). The J call may be in error: the DNA end matches TRBJ2-7 better. The CDR3 has 14 residues. Germline loops: CDR1 SGHDT, CDR2 YYEEEE. The CDR3 here is CASRSADISYEQYF. The DNA of the CDR3 is TGTGCCAGCAGATCTGCGGACATATCCTACGAGCAGTACTTC.

In DNA, the CDR3 is TGCGCCAGCGCCAGAGGTAGCGGGAGTTTGGAGGAGACCCAGTACTTC. It yields the protein CASARGSGSLEETQYF. The chain has TRBV5-1 and TRBJ2-5, with 9 positions matching TRBD2. The V segment lost 7 bases and the J segment 5 bases; nucleotides outside the gene matches: 15. CDR1 is SGHRS, CDR2 YFSETQ, per germline. The CDR3 length is 16 residues.

The chain carries TRBV4-1 and TRBJ2-1; TRBD1 is a possible D gene (5 bases). Germline CDR1 and CDR2: MGHRA and YSYEKL. There are 15 residues in the CDR3. V lost 2 bases to trimming and J lost 9 bases, with 17 bases between them. The CDR3 is CASSQPLGRLREQFF. The CDR3 DNA reads as TGCGCCAGCAGCCAACCCCTGGGGCGTCTACGTGAGCAGTTCTTC.

Worth noting for this clone: Other DNA sequences in this sample translate to the same CDR3. This chain connects TRBV19 to TRBJ1-1; D is perhaps TRBD1 (5 bases). This CDR3 has 14 residues. The V end was cut by 2 bases, the J end by 1 base, with 8 bases between. CDR1 LNHDA and CDR2 SQIVND come from the germline V gene (reference sequence). In nucleotides, the CDR3 is TGTGCCAGTAGTATACGGGGCGGGAACACTGAAGCTTTCTTT. Translation gives CASSIRGGNTEAFF.

V gene TRBV5-1 combines with J gene TRBJ2-3; D gene unclear. This CDR3 has 14 amino acids. With 4 bases removed from V and 6 bases from J, the gap between germline ends came to 15 bases. Germline-derived CDR1 and CDR2 are SGHRS and YFSETQ. CDR3 sequence (DNA): TGCGCCAGCAGCCCGCTCCCGGCAGGCGATACGCAGTATTTT. Protein product: CASSPLPAGDTQYF.

The rearrangement joins TRBV7-9 to TRBJ1-2, with a tentative D call TRBD1 (5 bases). V lost 8 bases and J lost 4, with 23 bases in between. CDR3 size: 16 residues. CDR1 SEHNR and CDR2 FQNEAQ come from the germline V gene (reference sequence). This CDR3 is CASEFGTGDASYGYTF. CDR3 nucleotide sequence: TGTGCCAGCGAATTCGGTACGGGGGATGCGAGCTATGGCTACACCTTC.